The next 17 T cell receptor beta chains were all read from a single sample in a study of OX40 agonist ivuxolimab in advanced cancers. The method was immunoSEQ multiplex PCR; TCRdb's version includes in-frame clones alone and lacks a portion of them. The data show 85,000 to 100,000 clones, with around 90% seen just once and 0.79% held by the top ten. This material consisted of CD4+ or CD8+ T cells sorted from blood, taken in a trial of the OX40 agonist ivuxolimab. Every receptor here comes from an adult with an advanced solid tumor such as melanoma, head and neck, liver or kidney cancer.

J is TRBJ2-2 and V is TRBV7-2; D might be TRBD1 or TRBD2, each matching 6 bases. The CDR3 sequence is 17 residues long. Between the trimmed V and J ends, which lost 0 bases and 4 bases, there was a span of 15 bases. Germline V lookup: CDR1 SGHTA, CDR2 FQGNSA. CDR3 loop: CASSLAGGRGGTGELFF. DNA of the CDR3: TGTGCCAGCAGCTTAGCCGGGGGCCGTGGAGGCACCGGGGAGCTGTTTTTT.

The genes are TRBV2 and TRBJ2-3; no definite D call. Trimming took 4 bases from V and 5 from J, leaving 4 bases between them. The CDR3 has 11 amino acids. Germline assignment: CDR1 SNHLY and CDR2 FYNNEI. CDR3 in DNA: TGTGCCAGCAGTGGGGGAGATACGCAGTATTTT. Its protein is CASSGGDTQYF.

The V call is TRBV30, the J call TRBJ1-5, with D unclear. Germline V gene sequence: CDR1 GTSNPN, CDR2 SVGIG (reference sequence). The CDR3 is 13 residues long. The V and J ends lost 1 base and 4 bases respectively, with 8 bases between them. The CDR3 bases are TGTGCCTGGAGTGACAATGGGAATCAGCCCCAGCATTTT. The encoded protein is CAWSDNGNQPQHF.

This chain joins TRBV29-1 and TRBJ2-5, with 11 bases aligning to TRBD2. Germline-derived CDR1 and CDR2 are SQVTM and ANQGSEA. The CDR3 has 14 residues. V gave up 4 bases and J gave up 1 base; unmatched junction bases: 2. The CDR3 nucleotides read TGCAGCGTTGCCGGGACTAGCGGCCAAGAGACCCAGTACTTC. It translates to CSVAGTSGQETQYF.

The chain links TRBV5-1 to TRBJ2-1, with TRBD2 identical over 10 bases. After removal of 0 bases from V and 3 bases from J, the junction contained 6 bases not matched to a gene. The CDR3 contains 17 residues. CDR1 is SGHRS and CDR2 is YFSETQ in the germline V gene. CDR3: CASSLAASGSLYNEQFF. The CDR3 nucleotides are TGCGCCAGCAGCTTGGCGGCTAGCGGGAGCCTCTACAATGAGCAGTTCTTC.

This chain joins TRBV28 and TRBJ1-3, with D possibly TRBD1 on 6 matching bases. This CDR3 has 17 amino acids. V was cut by 4 bases and J by 3 bases, with 19 bases left in between. Germline V gives CDR1 MDHEN, CDR2 SYDVKM. The CDR3 nucleotides are TGTGCCAGCAGTTCACCAGGGGTTGGAGTAATTGGAAACACCATATATTTT. Translated: CASSSPGVGVIGNTIYF.

V usage is TRBV29-1 and J usage is TRBJ1-1; D not resolved. Germline lookup yields CDR1 SQVTM and CDR2 ANQGSEA. With 0 bases removed from V and 1 base from J, the gap between germline ends came to 12 bases. This CDR3 is 15 amino acids long. The CDR3 DNA sequence: TGCAGCGTTGAAGATAGCCCCAGACAGAACACTGAAGCTTTCTTT. Protein product: CSVEDSPRQNTEAFF.

The chain recombines TRBV6-5 with TRBJ1-2, with D possibly TRBD1 on 5 matching bases. This CDR3 has 13 amino acids. Germline V gene lookup returns CDR1 MNHEY and CDR2 SVGAGI. V shed 6 bases and J shed 8 bases, with 16 bases lying between them. The CDR3 DNA is TGTGCCAGCAGCCATGATAGGGACGGCGGCTACACCTTC. Translated: CASSHDRDGGYTF.

This chain links TRBV5-6 with TRBJ2-7, with 12 positions matching TRBD2. The germline gives CDR1 SGHDT, CDR2 YYEEEE. V lost 4 bases and J lost 2; bases outside the gene matches: 1. The CDR3 is 14 amino acids. CDR3 sequence: CASSTSGGPYEQYF. In nucleotides, the CDR3 is TGTGCCAGCAGCACTAGCGGGGGGCCCTACGAGCAGTACTTC.

V is TRBV14 and J is TRBJ2-7; D is uncertain. Trimming stripped 4 bases from V and 3 bases from J, with 10 bases between. This CDR3 comprises 13 residues. Germline V gives CDR1 SGHDN, CDR2 FVKESK. The CDR3 sequence is CASSPQPVYEQYF. The CDR3 DNA reads TGTGCCAGCAGCCCCCAGCCGGTCTACGAGCAGTACTTC.

In nucleotides, the CDR3 is TGTGCCAGCAGCTTAGAGGGACTAGCGGGGGCCTCCTCCTACGAGCAGTACTTC. Translating gives CASSLEGLAGASSYEQYF. The V call is TRBV7-8, the J call TRBJ2-7; 14 bases align to TRBD2. CDR1 is SGHVS, CDR2 FQNEAQ, per germline. This CDR3 has 18 residues. V lost 1 base to trimming and J lost 0 bases; unmatched junction nucleotides: 5.

The chain joins TRBV30 to TRBJ2-7; TRBD1 might be the D (5 bases). Germline V gives CDR1 GTSNPN, CDR2 SVGIG (reference sequence). Trimming took 0 bases from V and 6 from J, leaving 12 bases between them. The CDR3 totals 13 residues. CDR3 bases: TGTGCCTGGAGTGTAGCCGGTAGGGGCGAGCAGTACTTC. Residues: CAWSVAGRGEQYF.

The V gene is TRBV14, the J gene TRBJ2-6, with D tentatively TRBD2 (6 bases). Germline lookup yields CDR1 SGHDN and CDR2 FVKESK. This CDR3 contains 17 residues. The ends were cut back, 4 bases at V and 1 base at J, with 14 bases in the middle. CDR3: CASSLIGGWSGANVLTF. CDR3 coding DNA: TGTGCCAGCAGCCTGATTGGAGGGTGGTCTGGGGCCAACGTCCTGACTTTC.

V is TRBV19 and J is TRBJ2-3, with 7 nucleotides matching TRBD1. CDR1 and CDR2 from the germline V gene are LNHDA and SQIVND (reference sequence). The CDR3 has 16 residues. V lost 6 bases, J lost 3 bases, and 12 bases stayed unmatched. The CDR3 DNA is TGTGCCAGTAGCCTTAAAACAGGGGAAAGTACAGATACGCAGTATTTT. It translates to CASSLKTGESTDTQYF.

The CDR3 DNA sequence: TGTGCCAGCAGCCCCTGGCGGGACAGGGGCGACGAGCAGTACTTC. Protein product: CASSPWRDRGDEQYF. The rearrangement uses TRBV9 and TRBJ2-7; TRBD1 matches 10 bases. CDR1 and CDR2 from the germline V gene are SGDLS and YYNGEE. The CDR3 is 15 amino acids. V shed 4 bases, J shed 5 bases, and the junction held 9 bases outside the gene matches.

This clone was detected once. The J gene is TRBJ2-3, the V gene TRBV4-1; 8 positions agree with TRBD2. The CDR3 covers 18 residues. Germline CDR1 reads MGHRA; CDR2 reads YSYEKL. V gave up 1 base and J gave up 1 base; unmatched junction bases: 10. CDR3 nucleotides: TGCGCCAGCAGCCAAGTAATGGTATTCGGGGGGGGCACAGATACGCAGTATTTT. It yields the protein CASSQVMVFGGGTDTQYF.

This rearrangement joins TRBV5-4 to TRBJ2-5; 12 nucleotides line up with TRBD2. This CDR3 spans 15 amino acids. Germline V gene sequence: CDR1 SGHNT, CDR2 YYREEE (reference sequence). V dropped 3 bases and J dropped 7; count of bases not matched to a gene: 7. In DNA, the CDR3 is TGTGCCAGCAGCTCCCTAGCGGGGGGGCTCGGGACCCAGTACTTC. Protein product: CASSSLAGGLGTQYF. Looking up the rest from reference TRBV5-4 and TRBJ2-5 gives the full variable domain: ETGVTQSPTHLIKTRGQQVTLRCSSQSGHNTVSWYQQALGQGPQFIFQYYREEENGRGNFPPRFSGLQFPNYSSELNVNALELDDSALYLCASSSLAGGLGTQYFGPGTRLLVL.